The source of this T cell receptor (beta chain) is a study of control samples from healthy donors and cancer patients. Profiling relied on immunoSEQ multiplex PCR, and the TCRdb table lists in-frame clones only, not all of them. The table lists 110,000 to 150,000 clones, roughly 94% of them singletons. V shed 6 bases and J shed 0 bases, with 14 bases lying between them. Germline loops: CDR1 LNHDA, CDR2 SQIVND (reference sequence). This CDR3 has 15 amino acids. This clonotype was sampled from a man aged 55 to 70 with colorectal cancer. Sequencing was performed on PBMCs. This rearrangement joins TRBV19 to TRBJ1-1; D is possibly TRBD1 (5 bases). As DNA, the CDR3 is TGTGCCAGTAGGTACGACCAGGGCCTGAACACTGAAGCTTTCTTT. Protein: CASRYDQGLNTEAFF.